The source of this T cell receptor beta chain is a study of human T cells and chemical hapten exposure. Overall study: Donors were sensitized with 2% DPC on the upper inner arm. Each week of the roughly 24-week study, patients had diphenylcyclopropenone applied to the scalp. Small pooled library volume differences chiefly drove per-sample TCR yield variation.

This clonotype has a handful of counts. Time point given: pre-sensitization, week 0. Described treatment: therapeutic diphenylcyclopropenone sensitization with weekly scalp DPC. During construction of the library, unique molecular identifiers were attached to individual cDNA molecules for quantitative, reproducible TCR counting. Each CDR3 protein gets one entry after TCRdb re-called the RACE reads with MiXCR. The sample shows 62,000 or so distinct CDR3 sequences, approximately 11% of them seen only once. The CDR3 extends over 15 amino acids. Trimming left V 1 base short and J 2 bases short, with 12 bases between. From germline, CDR1 is LGHNT and CDR2 FRNRAP.

J is TRBJ2-7 and V is TRBV12-5; perhaps TRBD1 as D (6 bases). This TCR was recovered from a woman aged 50 to 60 with alopecia areata. Some clones in this sample may be carry-over from other donors' samples. The source material was whole blood, sampled in connection with sensitization to the hapten diphenylcyclopropenone (DPC). The CDR3 sequence is CASGLANRVTYEQYF. The CDR3 coding sequence is TGTGCTAGTGGTTTGGCTAACAGGGTCACCTACGAGCAGTACTTC.